This T cell receptor (beta chain) was identified during a study of CD8 T cells in Susac syndrome. RNA in amounts of about 0.45 to 1 ug was reverse transcribed with random hexamers. TCRdb itself ran the immunoSEQ multiplex PCR reads through MiXCR, one entry per CDR3 protein. The sample lists under 200,000 distinct CDR3 sequences, approximately 90% seen once, with roughly 0.08% in the top ten. Healthy donors acted as controls, with matching for age and sex. A remark on this clonotype: Its antigen is still unknown.

From germline, CDR1 is DFQATT and CDR2 SNEGSKA (reference sequence). Trimming shortened V by 5 bases and J by 8 bases, and 13 bases separated the two germline ends. This CDR3 is 12 amino acids long. Overall study results and limits: The study recognized that the number of individuals in its TCR sequencing and HLA analysis was relatively small.

The sequenced sample was CD4+ T cells from PBMCs. The chain couples TRBV20-1 to TRBJ2-1; D gene unclear. The sequence derives from a human donor in good health. The CDR3 nucleotides read TGCAGTGCTTCGAGGCGTGGGGATGAGCAGTTCTTC. It encodes CSASRRGDEQFF.